Listed below are T cell receptor beta chains from one sample, sequenced in a study of cytomegalovirus exposure and HLA in healthy donors. Assay: immunoSEQ multiplex PCR; the TCRdb copy retains only in-frame clones and omits some. Among fewer than 200,000 clones, 70% to 90% were seen once, and the ten largest hold more than 2%. The sequencing sample was made of PBMCs. The receptors come from a woman aged 18-29 years in good health and CMV-seronegative. Each CDR3 is given with its conserved first and last residue. A D gene is named only where the DNA matches it firmly. Part of the rows lack a size; the others show once, few, many or a class for expanded clones.

CDR3aa: CASSPPGRGYGYTF; CDR3nt: TGTGCCAGCTCACCCCCGGGCAGAGGGTATGGCTACACCTTC; v_gene: TRBV18; j_gene: TRBJ1-2; d_gene: NA; abundance: NA
CDR3aa: CASSWGDREEQYF; CDR3nt: TGTGCCAGCAGCTGGGGTGACAGGGAGGAGCAGTACTTC; v_gene: TRBV5-4; j_gene: TRBJ2-7; d_gene: TRBD1; abundance: NA
CDR3aa: CASSTWDSRSSYEQYF; CDR3nt: TGTGCCAGCAGTACCTGGGACTCCAGGAGCTCCTACGAGCAGTACTTC; v_gene: TRBV6-6; j_gene: TRBJ2-7; d_gene: NA; abundance: NA
CDR3aa: CASSRGGGDTEAFF; CDR3nt: TGTGCCAGTAGCCGAGGGGGGGGCGACACTGAAGCTTTCTTT; v_gene: TRBV19; j_gene: TRBJ1-1; d_gene: NA; abundance: NA
CDR3aa: CASSLSGQGYGYTF; CDR3nt: TGTGCCAGCAGTTTATCGGGCCAGGGGTATGGCTACACCTTC; v_gene: TRBV27; j_gene: TRBJ1-2; d_gene: NA; abundance: NA
CDR3aa: CASSSDGGPKETQYF; CDR3nt: TGTGCCAGCAGCAGCGACGGGGGGCCTAAAGAGACCCAGTACTTC; v_gene: TRBV9; j_gene: TRBJ2-5; d_gene: NA; abundance: NA
CDR3aa: CASSQDWASGANVLTF; CDR3nt: TGCGCCAGCAGCCAAGATTGGGCGTCAGGGGCCAACGTCCTGACTTTC; v_gene: TRBV4-3; j_gene: TRBJ2-6; d_gene: NA; abundance: NA
CDR3aa: CASSQDDRSGNTIYF; CDR3nt: TGCGCCAGCAGCCAAGATGACAGATCTGGAAACACCATATATTTT; v_gene: TRBV4-3; j_gene: TRBJ1-3; d_gene: NA; abundance: NA
CDR3aa: CAWSVGGGGEKLFF; CDR3nt: TGTGCCTGGAGTGTAGGAGGGGGCGGTGAAAAACTGTTTTTT; v_gene: TRBV30; j_gene: TRBJ1-4; d_gene: TRBD1; abundance: NA
CDR3aa: CASSLPRGGMNTEAFF; CDR3nt: TGTGCCAGCTCACTACCCAGGGGCGGCATGAACACTGAAGCTTTCTTT; v_gene: TRBV18; j_gene: TRBJ1-1; d_gene: NA; abundance: NA
CDR3aa: CASSPRDRGLGETQYF; CDR3nt: TGTGCCAGCTCACCCAGGGACAGGGGGCTCGGAGAGACCCAGTACTTC; v_gene: TRBV18; j_gene: TRBJ2-5; d_gene: TRBD1; abundance: once
CDR3aa: CANIQGTEAFF; CDR3nt: TGTGCCAACATACAGGGGACTGAAGCTTTCTTT; v_gene: TRBV6-1; j_gene: TRBJ1-1; d_gene: TRBD1; abundance: few
CDR3aa: CAISVIRGNTDTQYF; CDR3nt: TGTGCCATCAGTGTTATTAGGGGGAACACAGATACGCAGTATTTT; v_gene: TRBV10-3; j_gene: TRBJ2-3; d_gene: NA; abundance: NA
CDR3aa: CASSIVKGNGDQPQHF; CDR3nt: TGTGCCAGTAGTATAGTGAAAGGGAACGGGGATCAGCCCCAGCATTTT; v_gene: TRBV19; j_gene: TRBJ1-5; d_gene: NA; abundance: few
CDR3aa: CAIRSRDRGHEQYF; CDR3nt: TGTGCCATCAGATCCCGGGACAGGGGCCACGAGCAGTACTTC; v_gene: TRBV10-3; j_gene: TRBJ2-7; d_gene: TRBD1; abundance: once
CDR3aa: CASSLAGTLSLKTQYF; CDR3nt: TGCGCCAGCAGCTTGGCCGGGACTCTAAGTTTGAAGACCCAGTACTTC; v_gene: TRBV5-1; j_gene: TRBJ2-5; d_gene: NA; abundance: NA
CDR3aa: CASSPTVSNYGYTF; CDR3nt: TGTGCCAGTAGCCCGACAGTATCTAACTATGGCTACACCTTC; v_gene: TRBV19; j_gene: TRBJ1-2; d_gene: NA; abundance: NA
CDR3aa: CAWRAGQNTEAFF; CDR3nt: TGTGCCTGGAGGGCAGGGCAGAACACTGAAGCTTTCTTT; v_gene: TRBV30; j_gene: TRBJ1-1; d_gene: NA; abundance: NA
CDR3aa: CASSSGQTSTNEKLFF; CDR3nt: TGCGCCAGCAGCTCGGGACAGACTTCAACTAATGAAAAACTGTTTTTT; v_gene: TRBV5-1; j_gene: TRBJ1-4; d_gene: TRBD1; abundance: once
CDR3aa: CASSPRVRDTQYF; CDR3nt: TGTGCCAGTAGTCCCAGGGTTAGGGATACGCAGTATTTT; v_gene: TRBV19; j_gene: TRBJ2-3; d_gene: NA; abundance: NA
CDR3aa: CASSYSKAGGNTIYF; CDR3nt: TGTGCCAGCAGTTACTCGAAGGCAGGTGGAAACACCATATATTTT; v_gene: TRBV6-6; j_gene: TRBJ1-3; d_gene: NA; abundance: NA
CDR3aa: CASSLGPAASNEQFF; CDR3nt: TGTGCCAGCAGCTTGGGGCCCGCGGCGTCCAATGAGCAGTTCTTC; v_gene: TRBV5-4; j_gene: TRBJ2-1; d_gene: NA; abundance: NA
CDR3aa: CASSTSTGQETQYF; CDR3nt: TGTGCCAGCAGCACATCGACGGGCCAAGAGACCCAGTACTTC; v_gene: TRBV7-9; j_gene: TRBJ2-5; d_gene: NA; abundance: NA
CDR3aa: CASARQGSSGNTIYF; CDR3nt: TGTGCCAGCGCTCGGCAGGGTAGCTCTGGAAACACCATATATTTT; v_gene: TRBV9; j_gene: TRBJ1-3; d_gene: NA; abundance: NA
CDR3aa: CASSQPGDRGPYEQYF; CDR3nt: TGCGCCAGCAGTCAACCAGGGGACAGGGGTCCCTACGAGCAGTACTTC; v_gene: TRBV23-1; j_gene: TRBJ2-7; d_gene: TRBD1; abundance: NA
CDR3aa: CASSFASSYEQYF; CDR3nt: TGTGCCAGCAGCTTTGCCAGCTCCTACGAGCAGTACTTC; v_gene: TRBV7-8; j_gene: TRBJ2-7; d_gene: NA; abundance: NA
CDR3aa: CASSILPTGGGTDTQYF; CDR3nt: TGTGCCAGCAGTATACTTCCGACAGGGGGAGGCACAGATACGCAGTATTTT; v_gene: TRBV27; j_gene: TRBJ2-3; d_gene: TRBD1; abundance: NA
CDR3aa: CASSLTGDNEQFF; CDR3nt: TGTGCCAGCAGCCTGACAGGGGACAATGAGCAGTTCTTC; v_gene: TRBV6-4; j_gene: TRBJ2-1; d_gene: TRBD1; abundance: NA
CDR3aa: CASSGGGAASSYEQYF; CDR3nt: TGTGCCAGTAGTGGCGGGGGGGCCGCAAGCTCCTACGAGCAGTACTTC; v_gene: TRBV19; j_gene: TRBJ2-7; d_gene: TRBD2; abundance: NA
CDR3aa: CASSLRRDIGTGELFF; CDR3nt: TGTGCCAGCAGCCTCAGACGGGACATTGGAACCGGGGAGCTGTTTTTT; v_gene: TRBV11-2; j_gene: TRBJ2-2; d_gene: NA; abundance: NA
CDR3aa: CASSMYPGVDNNYGYTF; CDR3nt: TGTGCCAGCAGTATGTACCCAGGGGTCGATAATAACTATGGCTACACCTTC; v_gene: TRBV28; j_gene: TRBJ1-2; d_gene: NA; abundance: NA
CDR3aa: CSVEDSSWTGKTNNEQFF; CDR3nt: TGCAGCGTTGAAGATTCCTCCTGGACAGGGAAGACTAACAATGAGCAGTTCTTC; v_gene: TRBV29-1; j_gene: TRBJ2-1; d_gene: TRBD1; abundance: once
CDR3aa: CASSSGRPPNTEAFF; CDR3nt: TGTGCCAGCAGTTCCGGCAGGCCGCCGAACACTGAAGCTTTCTTT; v_gene: TRBV5-4; j_gene: TRBJ1-1; d_gene: NA; abundance: NA
CDR3aa: CASSFQQGWAGELFF; CDR3nt: TGTGCCAGCAGCTTCCAACAGGGGTGGGCCGGGGAGCTGTTTTTT; v_gene: TRBV9; j_gene: TRBJ2-2; d_gene: TRBD1; abundance: few
CDR3aa: CASSVGQGDQPQHF; CDR3nt: TGTGCCAGCAGTGTGGGGCAGGGCGATCAGCCCCAGCATTTT; v_gene: TRBV2; j_gene: TRBJ1-5; d_gene: NA; abundance: few
CDR3aa: CASSTRTRTTTDTQYF; CDR3nt: TGTGCCAGCAGTACGCGGACTAGGACTACCACAGATACGCAGTATTTT; v_gene: TRBV6-6; j_gene: TRBJ2-3; d_gene: TRBD2; abundance: NA
CDR3aa: CASSLEADPYEQYF; CDR3nt: TGCGCCAGCAGCTTGGAAGCGGACCCCTACGAGCAGTACTTC; v_gene: TRBV5-1; j_gene: TRBJ2-7; d_gene: NA; abundance: NA
CDR3aa: CASWSGTGGPNTGELFF; CDR3nt: TGCGCCAGCTGGTCCGGGACAGGGGGACCGAACACCGGGGAGCTGTTTTTT; v_gene: TRBV10-2; j_gene: TRBJ2-2; d_gene: TRBD1; abundance: NA
CDR3aa: CSVEGQQGAGEETQYF; CDR3nt: TGCAGCGTTGAAGGCCAACAGGGGGCCGGTGAAGAGACCCAGTACTTC; v_gene: TRBV29-1; j_gene: TRBJ2-5; d_gene: TRBD1; abundance: NA
CDR3aa: CASSPDSVEAFF; CDR3nt: TGCGCCAGCAGCCCGGACAGCGTTGAAGCTTTCTTT; v_gene: TRBV5-1; j_gene: TRBJ1-1; d_gene: NA; abundance: NA
CDR3aa: CASSLEGWRVAAGKLFF; CDR3nt: TGTGCCAGCAGCTTAGAGGGTTGGCGGGTCGCGGCTGGAAAACTGTTTTTT; v_gene: TRBV7-6; j_gene: TRBJ1-4; d_gene: NA; abundance: NA
CDR3aa: CASTSGGATDTQYF; CDR3nt: TGTGCCAGCACTAGCGGGGGGGCCACAGATACGCAGTATTTT; v_gene: TRBV6-1; j_gene: TRBJ2-3; d_gene: TRBD2; abundance: NA
CDR3aa: CASSEANNNEQYF; CDR3nt: TGTGCCAGCAGTGAAGCCAACAATAACGAGCAGTACTTC; v_gene: TRBV6-1; j_gene: TRBJ2-7; d_gene: NA; abundance: NA
CDR3aa: CASSFRRDWLGTEAFF; CDR3nt: TGTGCCAGCAGTTTTCGGAGGGACTGGCTGGGTACTGAAGCTTTCTTT; v_gene: TRBV27; j_gene: TRBJ1-1; d_gene: NA; abundance: NA
CDR3aa: CASSLEAGVRTDTQYF; CDR3nt: TGCGCCAGCAGCTTGGAGGCGGGGGTCCGCACAGATACGCAGTATTTT; v_gene: TRBV5-1; j_gene: TRBJ2-3; d_gene: TRBD2; abundance: NA
CDR3aa: CATSFPGANYGYTF; CDR3nt: TGTGCCACCAGCTTCCCTGGAGCTAACTATGGCTACACCTTC; v_gene: TRBV15; j_gene: TRBJ1-2; d_gene: NA; abundance: NA
CDR3aa: CASSPTGFGFGYTF; CDR3nt: TGCGCCAGCAGCCCGACAGGGTTCGGGTTTGGCTACACCTTC; v_gene: TRBV5-1; j_gene: TRBJ1-2; d_gene: TRBD1; abundance: few